Listed below are T cell receptor beta chains from one sample, sequenced in a study of monozygotic twins with inflammatory bowel disease. TCRdb reanalyzed the 5' RACE reads, giving one entry per CDR3 protein sequence and no DNA. Recorded for this sample: some 89,000 distinct CDR3 sequences. Material for sequencing was blood. Receptors originate from a human donor with ulcerative colitis or Crohn's disease, or a healthy co-twin of an affected twin (not recorded which). The CDR3 runs from the conserved cysteine through the conserved F or W. Each record gives: V gene, J gene, CDR3 protein.

v_call: TRBV18
j_call: TRBJ2-7
cdr3_aa: CASSPAGLTYEQYF

v_call: TRBV29-1
j_call: TRBJ2-1
cdr3_aa: CSVGDGGGNEQFF

v_call: TRBV12-3/TRBV12-4
j_call: TRBJ1-5
cdr3_aa: CASSPQDRGNQPQHF

v_call: TRBV6-6
j_call: TRBJ2-7
cdr3_aa: CASSSPQISYEQYF

v_call: TRBV12-3/TRBV12-4
j_call: TRBJ1-2
cdr3_aa: CASSFGNYGYTF

v_call: TRBV12-3/TRBV12-4
j_call: TRBJ1-2
cdr3_aa: CASSSWDRGYGYTF

v_call: TRBV7-9
j_call: TRBJ1-1
cdr3_aa: CASSNRDRGMNTEAFF

v_call: TRBV25-1
j_call: TRBJ2-1
cdr3_aa: CASSTLAEQFF

v_call: TRBV29-1
j_call: TRBJ2-7
cdr3_aa: CSAEDIEGSYEQYF

v_call: TRBV5-1
j_call: TRBJ2-7
cdr3_aa: CASRSTGGIYEQYF

v_call: TRBV20-1
j_call: TRBJ2-6
cdr3_aa: CSASQDRASGANVLTF

v_call: TRBV9
j_call: TRBJ1-5
cdr3_aa: CASSLQGGSNQPQHF

v_call: TRBV24-1
j_call: TRBJ1-5
cdr3_aa: CATSDSTWTGPNQPQHF

v_call: TRBV12-3/TRBV12-4
j_call: TRBJ1-6
cdr3_aa: CASSINNSPLHF

v_call: TRBV25-1
j_call: TRBJ1-1
cdr3_aa: CASIGGNTEAFF

v_call: TRBV27
j_call: TRBJ2-5
cdr3_aa: CASRPGTAPWETQYF

v_call: TRBV7-2
j_call: TRBJ1-4
cdr3_aa: CASSKQGPYEKLFF

v_call: TRBV7-2
j_call: TRBJ2-3
cdr3_aa: CASSVSGGTTDTQYF

v_call: TRBV20-1
j_call: TRBJ2-6
cdr3_aa: CSALTGSGSGANVLTF

v_call: TRBV20-1
j_call: TRBJ1-1
cdr3_aa: CSNTGWASTEAFF

v_call: TRBV20-1
j_call: TRBJ2-7
cdr3_aa: CSARSGEGHYEQYF

v_call: TRBV20-1
j_call: TRBJ1-6
cdr3_aa: CSAEDGTESPLHF

v_call: TRBV5-1
j_call: TRBJ1-1
cdr3_aa: CASSLSTGGPNTEAFF

v_call: TRBV7-8
j_call: TRBJ2-5
cdr3_aa: CASSLGGGGVTQYF

v_call: TRBV29-1
j_call: TRBJ1-2
cdr3_aa: CSATSWQGLANYGYTF

v_call: TRBV5-1
j_call: TRBJ2-7
cdr3_aa: CASSPRGTGHEQYF

v_call: TRBV18
j_call: TRBJ1-1
cdr3_aa: CASSPGSLDTEAFF

v_call: TRBV5-1
j_call: TRBJ1-2
cdr3_aa: CASILTPGQGNYGYTF

v_call: TRBV7-8
j_call: TRBJ2-3
cdr3_aa: CASSSPAGATDTQYF

v_call: TRBV4-1
j_call: TRBJ2-1
cdr3_aa: CASSPTSTSGGAGEQFF

v_call: TRBV3-1
j_call: TRBJ2-1
cdr3_aa: CASTATYQRNEQFF

v_call: TRBV10-3
j_call: TRBJ1-2
cdr3_aa: CAIRPRDSEGYTF

v_call: TRBV20-1
j_call: TRBJ2-7
cdr3_aa: CSALYSATYEQYF

v_call: TRBV7-2
j_call: TRBJ1-6
cdr3_aa: CASSSDSDSPLHF

v_call: TRBV4-2
j_call: TRBJ1-5
cdr3_aa: CASSPGWAGVNQPQHF

v_call: TRBV15
j_call: TRBJ1-1
cdr3_aa: CATSRDWGYTEAFF

v_call: TRBV27
j_call: TRBJ2-2
cdr3_aa: CASSGDGTNTGELFF

v_call: TRBV7-6
j_call: TRBJ1-1
cdr3_aa: CASSSQMNTEAFF

v_call: TRBV7-6
j_call: TRBJ1-5
cdr3_aa: CASSVQSGSNQPQHF

v_call: TRBV9
j_call: TRBJ1-1
cdr3_aa: CASSVGYRGPYTEAFF

v_call: TRBV18
j_call: TRBJ2-7
cdr3_aa: CASSPFGPKTTPGEQYF

v_call: TRBV18
j_call: TRBJ1-2
cdr3_aa: CASSITDTVIGYTF

v_call: TRBV6-1
j_call: TRBJ1-3
cdr3_aa: CASSETGASRNTIYF

v_call: TRBV3-1
j_call: TRBJ2-3
cdr3_aa: CASSPHGGGTDTQYF

v_call: TRBV19
j_call: TRBJ1-2
cdr3_aa: CASTLFIGGGAPNYGYTF

v_call: TRBV20-1
j_call: TRBJ1-5
cdr3_aa: CSARPGLNRSPQHF

v_call: TRBV25-1
j_call: TRBJ1-2
cdr3_aa: CASSDSLLYGYTF

v_call: TRBV14
j_call: TRBJ2-1
cdr3_aa: CASSQGPSQFF

v_call: TRBV20-1
j_call: TRBJ2-7
cdr3_aa: CSAPRGGLHEQYF

v_call: TRBV20-1
j_call: TRBJ1-1
cdr3_aa: CSASTGPMNTEAFF

v_call: TRBV11-2
j_call: TRBJ2-2
cdr3_aa: CASSLSLEAANTGELFF

v_call: TRBV25-1
j_call: TRBJ1-1
cdr3_aa: CASKWGNTEAFF

v_call: TRBV9
j_call: TRBJ1-6
cdr3_aa: CASSVEGSRSPLHF

v_call: TRBV4-1
j_call: TRBJ1-6
cdr3_aa: CASSQAPDRGNSPLHF

v_call: TRBV20-1
j_call: TRBJ2-3
cdr3_aa: CSARAGARLVDTQYF

v_call: TRBV7-9
j_call: TRBJ1-1
cdr3_aa: CASSLAAIKNTEAFF

v_call: TRBV18
j_call: TRBJ1-6
cdr3_aa: CASSPRDSTNSPLHF

v_call: TRBV27
j_call: TRBJ2-5
cdr3_aa: CASSLRFPPRRETQYF

v_call: TRBV2
j_call: TRBJ1-2
cdr3_aa: CASSEGRGQAFGYTF

v_call: TRBV20-1
j_call: TRBJ2-3
cdr3_aa: CSATQAGGYTDTQYF